This T cell receptor (beta chain) was observed in a study of blood T cell repertoires in COVID-19. Authors' analysis steps: Quantification of nucleated cells was approximated via reference gene primer amplification. This table comes from immunoSEQ multiplex PCR, and its TCRdb copy is limited to in-frame clones, with some not included. The D gene and trimming were derived from the DNA, and the V and J assignments and clone size from that table. This sample has 50,000 to 55,000 clones, with roughly 85% found just once. CDR1 and CDR2 from the germline V gene are MDHEN and SYDVKM. Deletions cut 5 bases from V and 3 bases from J, with 7 bases between. The CDR3 consists of 12 residues.

The sequencing sample was made of peripheral blood. V and J are TRBV28 and TRBJ1-1, with a possible D match to TRBD1 (6 bases). This clonotype was sampled from a man in his fifties or sixties with acute or convalescent COVID-19. CDR3 sequence: CASSGTYTEAFF. CDR3 in DNA: TGTGCCAGCAGTGGGACATACACTGAAGCTTTCTTT.